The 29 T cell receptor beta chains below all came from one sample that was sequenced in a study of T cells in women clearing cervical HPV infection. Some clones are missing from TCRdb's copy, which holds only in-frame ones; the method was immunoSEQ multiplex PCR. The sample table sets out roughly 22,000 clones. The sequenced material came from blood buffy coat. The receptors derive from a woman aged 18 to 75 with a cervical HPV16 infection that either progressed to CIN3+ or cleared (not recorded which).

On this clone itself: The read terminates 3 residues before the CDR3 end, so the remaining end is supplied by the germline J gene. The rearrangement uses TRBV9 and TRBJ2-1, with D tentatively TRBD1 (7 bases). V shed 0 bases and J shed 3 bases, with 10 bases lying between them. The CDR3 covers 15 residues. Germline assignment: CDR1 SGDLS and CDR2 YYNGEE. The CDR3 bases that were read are TGTGCCAGCAGCGTAGGGAGGGGGCACTACAATGAG. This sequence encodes CASSVGRGHYNE. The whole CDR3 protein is CASSVGRGHYNEQFF.

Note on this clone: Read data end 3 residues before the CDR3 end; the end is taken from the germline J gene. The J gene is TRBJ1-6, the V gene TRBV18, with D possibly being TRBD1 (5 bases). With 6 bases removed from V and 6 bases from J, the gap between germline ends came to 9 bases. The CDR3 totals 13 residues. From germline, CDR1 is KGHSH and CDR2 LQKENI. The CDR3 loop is CASSQDSNSPLHF. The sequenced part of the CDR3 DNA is TGTGCCAGCTCGCAAGACAGTAATTCACCC.

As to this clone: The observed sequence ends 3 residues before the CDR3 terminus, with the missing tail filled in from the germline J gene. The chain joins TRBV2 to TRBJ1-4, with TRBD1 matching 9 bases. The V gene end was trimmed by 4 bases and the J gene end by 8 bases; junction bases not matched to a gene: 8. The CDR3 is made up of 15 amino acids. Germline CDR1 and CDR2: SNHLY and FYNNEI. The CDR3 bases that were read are TGTGCCAGCAGTGCGGCGGGACAGGGTAGAGAAAAA. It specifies CASSAAGQGREK. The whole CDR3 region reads CASSAAGQGREKLFF.

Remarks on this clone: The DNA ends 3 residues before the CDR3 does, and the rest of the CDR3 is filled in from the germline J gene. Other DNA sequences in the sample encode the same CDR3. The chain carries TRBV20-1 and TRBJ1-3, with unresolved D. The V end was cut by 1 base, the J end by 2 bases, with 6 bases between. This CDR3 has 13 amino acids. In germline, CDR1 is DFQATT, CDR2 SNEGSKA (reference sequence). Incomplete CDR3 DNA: TGCAGTGCTAGAGTGGTAGCTGGAAACACC. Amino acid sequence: CSARVVAGNT. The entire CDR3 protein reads CSARVVAGNTIYF.

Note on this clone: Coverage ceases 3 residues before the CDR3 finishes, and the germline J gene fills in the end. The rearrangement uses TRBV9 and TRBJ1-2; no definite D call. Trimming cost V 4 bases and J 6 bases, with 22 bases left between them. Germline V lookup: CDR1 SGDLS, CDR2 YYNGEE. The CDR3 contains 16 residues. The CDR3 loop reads CASSPEGSLLTDGYTF. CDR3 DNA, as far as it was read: TGTGCCAGCAGCCCAGAGGGCAGCCTTCTTACGGATGGC.

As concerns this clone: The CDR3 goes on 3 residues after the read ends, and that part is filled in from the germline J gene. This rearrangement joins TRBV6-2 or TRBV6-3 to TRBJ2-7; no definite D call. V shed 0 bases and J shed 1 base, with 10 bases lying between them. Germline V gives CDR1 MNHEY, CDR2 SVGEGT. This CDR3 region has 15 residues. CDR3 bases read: TGTGCCAGCAGTTACTCGTTCAGGAAATCCTACGAG. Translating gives CASSYSFRKSYE. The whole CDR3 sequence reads CASSYSFRKSYEQYF.

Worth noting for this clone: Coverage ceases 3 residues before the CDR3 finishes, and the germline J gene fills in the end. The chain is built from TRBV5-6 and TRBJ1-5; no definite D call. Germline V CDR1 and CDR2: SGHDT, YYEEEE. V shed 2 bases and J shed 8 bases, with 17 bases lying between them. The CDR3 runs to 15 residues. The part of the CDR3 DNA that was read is TGTGCCAGCAGCTTAAGGAACCGTATAGCGGAGCCC. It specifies CASSLRNRIAEP. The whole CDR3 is CASSLRNRIAEPQHF.

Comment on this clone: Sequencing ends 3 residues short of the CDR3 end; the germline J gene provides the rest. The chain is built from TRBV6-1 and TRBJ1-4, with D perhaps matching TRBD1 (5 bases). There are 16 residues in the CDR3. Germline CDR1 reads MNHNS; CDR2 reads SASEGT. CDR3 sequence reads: CASSEVTVSGANVLFF. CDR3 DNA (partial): TGTGCCAGCAGTGAAGTTACGGTATCTGGGGCCAACGTA.

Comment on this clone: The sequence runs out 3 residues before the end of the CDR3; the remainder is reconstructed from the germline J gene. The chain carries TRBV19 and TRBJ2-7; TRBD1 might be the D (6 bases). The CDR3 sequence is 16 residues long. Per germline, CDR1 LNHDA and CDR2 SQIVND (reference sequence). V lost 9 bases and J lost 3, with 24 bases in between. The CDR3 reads CASGISGARSIYEQYF. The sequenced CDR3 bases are TGTGCCAGCGGGATATCAGGGGCGCGATCTATCTACGAG.

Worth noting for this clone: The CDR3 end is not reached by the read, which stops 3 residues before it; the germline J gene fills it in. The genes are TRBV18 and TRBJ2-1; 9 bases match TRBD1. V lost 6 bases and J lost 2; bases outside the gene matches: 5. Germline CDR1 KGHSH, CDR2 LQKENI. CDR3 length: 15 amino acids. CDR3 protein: CASSRRTGAYNEQFF. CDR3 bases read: TGTGCCAGCTCCCGGAGGACAGGGGCCTACAATGAG.

The DNA read from the CDR3 is TGTGCCACCAGTGACCCCGGGACTAGCGGGAGCAACGAG. Encoded protein: CATSDPGTSGSNE. The whole CDR3 protein reads CATSDPGTSGSNEQYF. The chain links TRBV24-1 to TRBJ2-7; 14 nucleotides agree with TRBD2. The CDR3 end is not reached by the read, which stops 3 residues before it; the germline J gene fills it in. V dropped 4 bases and J dropped 5; count of bases not matched to a gene: 6. This CDR3 comprises 16 residues. Germline CDR1 reads KGHDR; CDR2 reads SFDVKD.

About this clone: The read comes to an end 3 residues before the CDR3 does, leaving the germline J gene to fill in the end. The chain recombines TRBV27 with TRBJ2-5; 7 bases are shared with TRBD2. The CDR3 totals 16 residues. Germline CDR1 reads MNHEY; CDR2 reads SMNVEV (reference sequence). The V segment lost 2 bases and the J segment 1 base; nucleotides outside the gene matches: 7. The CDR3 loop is CASSLGIRGGQETQYF. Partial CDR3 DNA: TGTGCCAGCAGTTTAGGAATTCGCGGGGGCCAAGAGACC.

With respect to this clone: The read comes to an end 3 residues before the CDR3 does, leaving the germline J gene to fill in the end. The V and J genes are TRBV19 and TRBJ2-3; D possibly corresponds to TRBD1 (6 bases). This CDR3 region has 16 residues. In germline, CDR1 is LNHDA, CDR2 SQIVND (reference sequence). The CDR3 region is CASSILGASIQETQYF. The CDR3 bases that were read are TGTGCCAGTAGTATATTGGGGGCATCGATACAAGAGACG. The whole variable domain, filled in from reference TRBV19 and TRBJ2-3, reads DGGITQSPKYLFRKEGQNVTLSCEQNLNHDAMYWYRQDPGQGLRLIYYSQIVNDFQKGDIAEGYSVSREKKESFPLTVTSAQKNPTAFYLCASSILGASIQETQYFGPGTRLTVL.

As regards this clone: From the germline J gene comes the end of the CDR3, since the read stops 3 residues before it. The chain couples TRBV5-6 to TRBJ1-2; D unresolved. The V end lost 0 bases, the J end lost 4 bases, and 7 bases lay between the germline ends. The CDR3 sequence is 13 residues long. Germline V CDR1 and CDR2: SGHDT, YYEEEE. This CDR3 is CASSLEAGYGYTF. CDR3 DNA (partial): TGTGCCAGCAGCTTGGAGGCAGGCTATGGC.

Incomplete CDR3 DNA: TGTGCCAGTAGTCGACGACTAGCGGGGGGGCAATCACCAGATACG. Protein: CASSRRLAGGQSPDT. The full CDR3 reads CASSRRLAGGQSPDTQYF. This chain uses TRBV19 with TRBJ2-3; 14 nucleotides match TRBD2. Sequencing ends 3 residues short of the CDR3 end; the germline J gene provides the rest. Per germline, CDR1 LNHDA and CDR2 SQIVND (reference sequence). J lost 4 bases, V lost 5 bases, and 11 bases had no gene match. CDR3 length: 18 amino acids.

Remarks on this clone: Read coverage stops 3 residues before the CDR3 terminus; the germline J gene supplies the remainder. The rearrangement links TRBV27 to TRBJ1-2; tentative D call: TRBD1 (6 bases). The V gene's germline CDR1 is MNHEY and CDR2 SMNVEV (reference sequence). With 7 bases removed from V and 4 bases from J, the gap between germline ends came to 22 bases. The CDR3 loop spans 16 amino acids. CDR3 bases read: TGTGCCAGCATCCGTCTGGGGGGGCCGGGAGTCTATGGC. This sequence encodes CASIRLGGPGVYG. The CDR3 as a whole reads CASIRLGGPGVYGYTF.

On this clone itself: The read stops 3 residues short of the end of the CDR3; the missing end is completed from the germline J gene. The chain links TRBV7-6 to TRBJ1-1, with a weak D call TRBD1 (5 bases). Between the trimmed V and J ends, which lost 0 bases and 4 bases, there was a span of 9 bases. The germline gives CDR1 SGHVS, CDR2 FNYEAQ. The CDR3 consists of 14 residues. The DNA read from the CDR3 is TGTGCCAGCAGCTTAGCCGTCCAGGGCACTGAA. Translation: CASSLAVQGTE. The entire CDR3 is CASSLAVQGTEAFF.

The CDR3 spells CASSQLQGANEKLFF. The DNA read from the CDR3 is TGCGCCAGCAGCCAACTACAGGGGGCTAATGAAAAA. The J gene is TRBJ1-4, the V gene TRBV4-1; 8 nucleotides agree with TRBD1. Coverage ceases 3 residues before the CDR3 finishes, and the germline J gene fills in the end. Germline CDR1 reads MGHRA; CDR2 reads YSYEKL. V shed 2 bases, J shed 3 bases, and the junction held 2 bases outside the gene matches. The CDR3 has 15 residues.

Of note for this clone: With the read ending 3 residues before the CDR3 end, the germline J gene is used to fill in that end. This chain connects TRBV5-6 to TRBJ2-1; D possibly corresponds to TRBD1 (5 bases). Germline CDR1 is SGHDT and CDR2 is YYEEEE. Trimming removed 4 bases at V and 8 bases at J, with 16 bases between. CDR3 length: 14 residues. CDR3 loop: CASSAGSGLYEQFF. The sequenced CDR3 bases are TGTGCCAGCAGCGCAGGGTCAGGGCTCTATGAG.

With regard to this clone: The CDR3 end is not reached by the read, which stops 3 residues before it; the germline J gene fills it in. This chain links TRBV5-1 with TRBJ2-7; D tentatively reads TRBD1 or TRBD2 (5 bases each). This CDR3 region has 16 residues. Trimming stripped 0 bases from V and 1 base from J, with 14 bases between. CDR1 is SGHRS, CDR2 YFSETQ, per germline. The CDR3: CASSLAEQGASYEQYF. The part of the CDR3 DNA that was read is TGCGCCAGCAGCTTGGCCGAGCAGGGAGCTTCCTACGAG.

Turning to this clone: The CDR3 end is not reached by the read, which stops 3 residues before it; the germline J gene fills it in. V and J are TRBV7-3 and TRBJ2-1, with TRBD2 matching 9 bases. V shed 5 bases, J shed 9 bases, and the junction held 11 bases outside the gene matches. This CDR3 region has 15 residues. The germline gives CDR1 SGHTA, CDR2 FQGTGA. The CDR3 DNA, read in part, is TGTGCCAGCAGCCCCGGTAGCGGGAGTAAGAGTGAG. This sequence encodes CASSPGSGSKSE. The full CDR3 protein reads CASSPGSGSKSEQFF.

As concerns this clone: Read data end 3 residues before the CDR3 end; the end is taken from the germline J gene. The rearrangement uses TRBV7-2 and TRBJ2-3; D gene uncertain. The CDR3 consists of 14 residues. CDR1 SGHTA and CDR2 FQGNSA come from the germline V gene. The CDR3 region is CASSLMGSNQPQYF. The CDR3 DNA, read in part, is TGTGCCAGCAGCTTAATGGGTAGCAATCAGCCG.

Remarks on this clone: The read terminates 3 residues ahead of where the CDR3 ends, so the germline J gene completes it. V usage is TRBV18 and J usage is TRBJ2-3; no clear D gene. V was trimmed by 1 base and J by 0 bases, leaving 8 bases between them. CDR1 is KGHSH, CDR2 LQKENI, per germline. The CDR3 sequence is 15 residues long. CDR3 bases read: TGTGCCAGCTCACCACTGCAGGCGAGCACAGATACG. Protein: CASSPLQASTDT. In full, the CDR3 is CASSPLQASTDTQYF.

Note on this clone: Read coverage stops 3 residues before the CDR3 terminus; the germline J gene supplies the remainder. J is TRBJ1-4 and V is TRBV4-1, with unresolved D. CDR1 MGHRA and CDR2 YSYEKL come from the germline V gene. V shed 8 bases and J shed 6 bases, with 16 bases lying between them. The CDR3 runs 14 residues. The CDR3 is CASGADQVYEKLFF. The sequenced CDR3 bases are TGCGCCAGCGGCGCCGACCAGGTATATGAAAAA.

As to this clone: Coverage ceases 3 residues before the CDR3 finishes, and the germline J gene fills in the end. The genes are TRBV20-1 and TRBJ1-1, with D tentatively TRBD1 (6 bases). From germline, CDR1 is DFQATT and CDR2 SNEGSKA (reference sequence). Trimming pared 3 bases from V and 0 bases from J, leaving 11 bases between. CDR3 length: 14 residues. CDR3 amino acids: CSASEWDMNTEAFF. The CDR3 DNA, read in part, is TGCAGTGCTAGCGAATGGGACATGAACACTGAA.

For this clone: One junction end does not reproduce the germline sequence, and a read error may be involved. CDR3 residues: CTSSQDPGCPGELFF. Incomplete CDR3 DNA: TGCACCAGCAGCCAAGACCCGGGGTGTCCCGGGGAG. J is TRBJ2-2 and V is TRBV4-1; D might be TRBD2 (5 bases). The read terminates 3 residues ahead of where the CDR3 ends, so the germline J gene completes it. The CDR3 length is 15 residues. Germline lookup yields CDR1 MGHRA and CDR2 YSYEKL.

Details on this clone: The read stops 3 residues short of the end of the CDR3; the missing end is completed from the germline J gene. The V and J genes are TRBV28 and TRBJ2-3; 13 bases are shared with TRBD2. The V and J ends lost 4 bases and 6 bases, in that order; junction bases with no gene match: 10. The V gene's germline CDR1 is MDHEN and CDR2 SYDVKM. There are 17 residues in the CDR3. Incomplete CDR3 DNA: TGTGCCAGCAGTTCCCAACTAGCGGGAGGGCGGGAGGATACG. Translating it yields CASSSQLAGGREDT. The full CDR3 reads CASSSQLAGGREDTQYF. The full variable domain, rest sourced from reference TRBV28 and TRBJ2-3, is DVKVTQSSRYLVKRTGEKVFLECVQDMDHENMFWYRQDPGLGLRLIYFSYDVKMKEKGDIPEGYSVSREKKERFSLILESASTNQTSMYLCASSSQLAGGREDTQYFGPGTRLTVL.

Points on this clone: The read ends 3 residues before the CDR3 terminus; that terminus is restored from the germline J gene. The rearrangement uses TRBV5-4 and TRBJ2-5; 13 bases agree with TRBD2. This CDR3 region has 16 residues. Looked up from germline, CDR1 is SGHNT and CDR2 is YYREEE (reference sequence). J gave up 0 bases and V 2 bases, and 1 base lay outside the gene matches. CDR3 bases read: TGTGCCAGCAGCTTCGGACTAGCGGGGGACCAAGAGACC. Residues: CASSFGLAGDQET. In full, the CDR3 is CASSFGLAGDQETQYF. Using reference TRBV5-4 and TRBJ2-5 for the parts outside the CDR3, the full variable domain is ETGVTQSPTHLIKTRGQQVTLRCSSQSGHNTVSWYQQALGQGPQFIFQYYREEENGRGNFPPRFSGLQFPNYSSELNVNALELDDSALYLCASSFGLAGDQETQYFGPGTRLLVL.

The DNA read from the CDR3 is TGTGCCAGCCGAGGGGTTGGCAATCAGCCC. It yields the protein CASRGVGNQP. The whole CDR3 sequence is CASRGVGNQPQHF. The V and J genes are TRBV2 and TRBJ1-5, with D perhaps TRBD1 (5 bases). The read terminates 3 residues before the CDR3 end, so the remaining end is supplied by the germline J gene. Germline CDR1 and CDR2: SNHLY and FYNNEI. This CDR3 is 13 amino acids long. V lost 8 bases, J lost 2 bases, and 10 bases lay in between.